Shown below are 20 T cell receptor beta chains from a single sample sequenced in a study of read filtering for tumor transcriptome and immune sequencing. From roughly 0.4 ug of RNA, a library with molecular barcoded alpha/delta and beta/gamma adaptors was made. TCRdb ran MiXCR on the reads and lists one entry per CDR3 protein. Of 39,000 or so distinct CDR3 sequences listed, over 10% are singletons. Sequencing was performed on a population of CD138-negative cells sorted from bone marrow. Source of these receptors: a donor at least 40 years old with multiple myeloma.

This clonotype was observed many times. The chain uses TRBV3-1 and TRBJ2-1; 8 positions match TRBD2. V trimming: 0 bases; J trimming: 8 bases; junction bases outside the gene matches: 9. The CDR3 spans 16 residues. Per the germline V gene, CDR1 is LGHDT and CDR2 is YNNKEL (reference sequence). This chain's CDR3 is CASSQEGLGRDYEQFF. DNA for the CDR3: TGTGCCAGCAGCCAAGAGGGACTAGGGAGGGACTATGAGCAGTTCTTC.

This clonotype showed up many times. This sequence joins TRBV3-1 and TRBJ2-1, with 10 bases that match TRBD2. The germline CDR1 and CDR2 sequences are LGHDT and YNNKEL (reference sequence). V shed 3 bases, J shed 2 bases, and the junction held 10 bases outside the gene matches. This CDR3 contains 18 residues. Here the CDR3 reads CASSHRHKAGGTYNEQFF. The CDR3 DNA follows: TGTGCCAGCAGCCACCGACACAAAGCGGGAGGGACCTACAATGAGCAGTTCTTC.

CDR3 nucleotides: TGTGCCAGCAGCCGTCAGAGCGGGAGGGCCTACAATGAGCAGTTCTTC. Translated: CASSRQSGRAYNEQFF. V gene TRBV28 combines with J gene TRBJ2-1; 10 nucleotides agree with TRBD2. Trimming took 6 bases from V and 2 from J; bases not matched to a gene: 7. Per the germline V gene, CDR1 is MDHEN and CDR2 is SYDVKM. CDR3 length: 16 amino acids.

This clonotype was found a few times. This sequence joins TRBV2 and TRBJ2-5, with 8 bases lining up with TRBD2. V shed 7 bases, J shed 1 base, and the junction held 5 bases outside the gene matches. This CDR3 comprises 14 residues. Looked up from germline, CDR1 is SNHLY and CDR2 is FYNNEI. Here the CDR3 DNA reads TGTGCCAGCAATCAACTAGCGGCCCAAGAGACCCAGTACTTC. Translation: CASNQLAAQETQYF.

This clonotype has ten or more counts. This rearrangement joins TRBV3-1 to TRBJ2-2, with D unclear. This CDR3 spans 17 amino acids. In germline, CDR1 is LGHDT, CDR2 YNNKEL (reference sequence). With 4 bases removed from V and 3 bases from J, the gap between germline ends came to 18 bases. CDR3 residues: CASSRPNGRPHTGELFF. For the CDR3, the DNA is TGTGCCAGCAGCCGCCCGAACGGCAGACCCCACACCGGGGAGCTGTTTTTT.

This clonotype was counted ten times or more. CDR3 in amino acids: CAIRLGGNTGELFF. CDR3 coding DNA: TGTGCCATCAGACTCGGGGGGAACACCGGGGAGCTGTTTTTT. The chain recombines TRBV10-3 with TRBJ2-2, with TRBD2 as a possible D gene (6 bases). The length of the CDR3 is 14 residues. Germline V gene sequence: CDR1 ENHRY, CDR2 SYGVKD. Trimming took 6 bases from V and 1 from J, leaving 9 bases between them.

This clonotype was seen only once. The conserved closing phenylalanine or tryptophan is absent in this CDR3, likely reflecting a read error. This chain joins TRBV4-3 and TRBJ2-1, with D uncertain. The germline CDR1 and CDR2 sequences are LGHNA and YSLEER. The CDR3 extends over 15 amino acids. Trimming took 0 bases from V and 0 from J, leaving 6 bases between them. CDR3 nucleotide sequence: TGCGCCAGCAGCCAAGATCCTAACTCCTACAATGAGCAGTTCCTC. This gives the protein CASSQDPNSYNEQFL.

A few counts support this clonotype. The genes are TRBV7-6 and TRBJ2-5, with D perhaps given as TRBD1 or TRBD2 (5 bases each). Germline loops: CDR1 SGHVS, CDR2 FNYEAQ. V was clipped by 5 bases and J by 5 bases, with 12 bases between them. This CDR3 region has 13 residues. CDR3 nucleotides: TGTGCCAGCAGCCCCGGGGCTGGGGAGACCCAGTACTTC. It specifies CASSPGAGETQYF.

In this sample, this clonotype turned up once. Just one base apart from a much larger clone, this may be a read error. J is TRBJ1-2 and V is TRBV3-1, with TRBD1 matching over 8 bases. V was pared by 4 bases and J by 6 bases, with 4 bases of the junction left unmatched. The germline gives CDR1 LGHDT, CDR2 YNNKEL (reference sequence). The CDR3 consists of 13 residues. This CDR3 is CASSLTTGDGYTF. Written as DNA, the CDR3 is TGTGCCAGCAGCCTTACGACAGGGGATGGCTACACCTTC.

This clonotype was recorded at least ten times. The chain links TRBV27 to TRBJ2-3; D unclear. V dropped 5 bases and J dropped 4 bases, with 22 bases sitting between them. This CDR3 is built from 17 residues. Germline V gene lookup returns CDR1 MNHEY and CDR2 SMNVEV (reference sequence). The CDR3 sequence is CASSPVWALGDSDTQYF. The CDR3 region has the DNA TGTGCCAGCAGTCCAGTCTGGGCCTTAGGCGACTCAGATACGCAGTATTTT.

This clonotype has a count of ten or more. The V call is TRBV27, the J call TRBJ2-2; D is unresolved. V was trimmed by 4 bases and J by 4 bases, leaving 10 bases between them. The CDR3 length is 14 residues. The V gene's germline CDR1 is MNHEY and CDR2 SMNVEV (reference sequence). This CDR3 is CASSSNRGTGELFF. CDR3 coding DNA: TGTGCCAGCAGTTCAAACCGTGGCACCGGGGAGCTGTTTTTT.

This clonotype was seen ten or more times. V is TRBV2 and J is TRBJ2-1, with 11 bases that match TRBD2. With V trimmed by 6 bases and J by 6 bases, 7 bases remained unmatched. The length of the CDR3 is 15 residues. Germline CDR1 reads SNHLY; CDR2 reads FYNNEI. The CDR3 protein is CASRPLAGGGNEQFF. The CDR3 nucleotides read TGTGCCAGCAGACCCCTAGCGGGAGGCGGCAATGAGCAGTTCTTC.

This clonotype was counted many times. J is TRBJ1-4 and V is TRBV19, with D perhaps TRBD1 (6 bases). CDR1 and CDR2 (germline): LNHDA, SQIVND (reference sequence). The CDR3 runs 15 residues. With 5 bases removed from V and 1 base from J, the gap between germline ends came to 11 bases. CDR3 protein: CASSAAGVTNEKLFF. The CDR3, as DNA: TGTGCCAGTAGTGCAGCAGGGGTAACTAATGAAAAACTGTTTTTT.

This clonotype was detected many times. V gene TRBV19 combines with J gene TRBJ2-7; TRBD2 matches 7 bases. The CDR3 contains 13 residues. In germline, CDR1 is LNHDA, CDR2 SQIVND (reference sequence). With 2 bases clipped from V and 5 bases from J, the junction kept 3 bases outside the gene matches. The CDR3 loop is CASSIRGGDEQYF. The CDR3 DNA is TGTGCCAGTAGTATAAGGGGAGGGGACGAGCAGTACTTC.

The chain carries TRBV5-1 and TRBJ2-1, with D perhaps TRBD2 (5 bases). This CDR3 comprises 15 residues. Trimming removed 3 bases at V and 4 bases at J, with 14 bases between. Germline V gene sequence: CDR1 SGHRS, CDR2 YFSETQ. CDR3 sequence reads: CASSCRAAQYNEQFF. The CDR3, as DNA: TGCGCCAGCAGCTGCAGAGCGGCGCAATACAATGAGCAGTTCTTC.

This clonotype was detected many times. The chain carries TRBV28 and TRBJ2-7; no definite D call. The V end was cut by 7 bases, the J end by 0 bases, with 16 bases between. The CDR3 spans 15 residues. The germline CDR1 and CDR2 sequences are MDHEN and SYDVKM. For the CDR3, the DNA is TGTGCCAGCACCGTCGGGTTCTCCAGCTCCTACGAGCAGTACTTC. Protein sequence: CASTVGFSSSYEQYF.

This clonotype was detected many times. The chain uses TRBV5-1 and TRBJ2-7; TRBD2 is a possible D gene (7 bases). The CDR3 is 16 amino acids. The V and J ends lost 4 bases and 0 bases respectively, with 17 bases between them. The germline V gene encodes CDR1 SGHRS and CDR2 YFSETQ. The CDR3 DNA sequence: TGCGCCAGCAGCGGGGGTGCGGGGGCAAGCTCCTACGAGCAGTACTTC. Encoded protein: CASSGGAGASSYEQYF.

This clonotype appeared many times. The chain is built from TRBV5-4 and TRBJ1-6; D uncertain. The V gene lost 3 bases and the J gene lost 9 bases, with 7 bases spanning the gap. The CDR3 loop spans 12 amino acids. The germline gives CDR1 SGHNT, CDR2 YYREEE (reference sequence). CDR3 sequence: CASSSTFSPLHF. Here the CDR3 DNA reads TGTGCCAGCAGCTCCACTTTTTCACCCCTCCACTTT.

As to this clonotype: This may arise from a read error, as a much more abundant clone is one base away. V is TRBV10-2 and J is TRBJ2-4; the D gene could be TRBD1 or TRBD2 (5 bases each). Trimming left V 5 bases short and J 1 base short, with 15 bases between. CDR3 length: 16 amino acids. Germline values: CDR1 WSHSY, CDR2 SAAADI. CDR3 residues: CASSPSGWGAKNIQYF. The CDR3 DNA follows: TGCGCCAGCAGTCCGTCGGGATGGGGGGCCAAAAACATTCAGTACTTC.

Note on this clonotype: A much larger clone differs by one base, so this may be a read error. This rearrangement joins TRBV4-2 to TRBJ2-7; 10 bases map to TRBD2. V lost 4 bases to trimming and J lost 2 bases; unmatched junction nucleotides: 5. Germline V gene sequence: CDR1 LGHNA, CDR2 YNFKEQ. This CDR3 is 15 amino acids long. The chain's CDR3 is CASSPGTSETYEQYF. CDR3 nucleotide sequence: TGTGCCAGCAGCCCAGGGACTAGCGAAACCTACGAGCAGTACTTC.